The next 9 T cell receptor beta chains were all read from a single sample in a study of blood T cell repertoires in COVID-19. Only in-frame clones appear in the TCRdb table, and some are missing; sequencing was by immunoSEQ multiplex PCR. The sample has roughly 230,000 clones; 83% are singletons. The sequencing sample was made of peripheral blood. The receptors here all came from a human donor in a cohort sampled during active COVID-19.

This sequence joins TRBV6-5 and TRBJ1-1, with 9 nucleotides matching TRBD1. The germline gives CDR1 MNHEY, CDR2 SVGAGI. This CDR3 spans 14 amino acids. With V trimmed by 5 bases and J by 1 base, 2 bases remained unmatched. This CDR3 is CASSPQGANTEAFF. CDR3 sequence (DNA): TGTGCCAGCAGTCCACAGGGGGCGAACACTGAAGCTTTCTTT.

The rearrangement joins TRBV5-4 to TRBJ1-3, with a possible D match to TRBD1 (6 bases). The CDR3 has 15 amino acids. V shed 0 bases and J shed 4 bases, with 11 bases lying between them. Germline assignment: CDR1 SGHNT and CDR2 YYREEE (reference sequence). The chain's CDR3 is CASSLAAGAGNTIYF. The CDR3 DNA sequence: TGTGCCAGCAGCTTGGCGGCAGGGGCAGGAAACACCATATATTTT.

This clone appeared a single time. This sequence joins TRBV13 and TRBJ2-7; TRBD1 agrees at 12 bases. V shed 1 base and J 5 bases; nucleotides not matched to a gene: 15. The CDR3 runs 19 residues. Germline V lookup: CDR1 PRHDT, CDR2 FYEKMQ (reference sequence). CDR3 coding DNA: TGTGCCAGCAGCTTAGTTTTTGGTGCTACGGGACAGGGGGCACACGAGCAGTACTTC. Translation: CASSLVFGATGQGAHEQYF. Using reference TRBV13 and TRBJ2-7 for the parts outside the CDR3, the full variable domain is AAGVIQSPRHLIKEKRETATLKCYPIPRHDTVYWYQQGPGQDPQFLISFYEKMQSDKGSIPDRFSAQQFSDYHSELNMSSLELGDSALYFCASSLVFGATGQGAHEQYFGPGTRLTVT.

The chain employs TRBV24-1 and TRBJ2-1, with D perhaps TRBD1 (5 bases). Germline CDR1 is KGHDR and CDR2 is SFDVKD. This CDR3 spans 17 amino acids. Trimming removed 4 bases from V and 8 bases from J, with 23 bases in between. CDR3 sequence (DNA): TGTGCCACCAGTGACCCCGGGTCCATCCAGGGTGGAGATGAGCAGTTCTTC. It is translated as CATSDPGSIQGGDEQFF.

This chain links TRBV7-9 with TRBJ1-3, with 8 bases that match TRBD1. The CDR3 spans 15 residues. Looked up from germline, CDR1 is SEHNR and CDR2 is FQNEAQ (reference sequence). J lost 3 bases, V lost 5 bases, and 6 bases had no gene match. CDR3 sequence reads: CASSPRTGNGNTIYF. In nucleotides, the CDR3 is TGTGCCAGCAGCCCCCGGACAGGGAATGGAAACACCATATATTTT.

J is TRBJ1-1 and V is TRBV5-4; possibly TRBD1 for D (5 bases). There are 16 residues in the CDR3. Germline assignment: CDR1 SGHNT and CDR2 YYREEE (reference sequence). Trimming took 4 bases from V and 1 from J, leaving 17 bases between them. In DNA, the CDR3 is TGTGCCAGCAGCACGGGACTCCTCGGGGCGAACACTGAAGCTTTCTTT. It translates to CASSTGLLGANTEAFF.

The CDR3 sequence: CASSPPAGPPYNEQFF. In nucleotides, the CDR3 is TGTGCCAGCTCACCACCAGCAGGGCCCCCCTACAATGAGCAGTTCTTC. V and J are TRBV18 and TRBJ2-1; tentatively, D is TRBD1 (5 bases). The V gene's germline CDR1 is KGHSH and CDR2 LQKENI. This CDR3 region has 16 residues. Trimming shortened V by 0 bases and J by 2 bases, and 11 bases separated the two germline ends.

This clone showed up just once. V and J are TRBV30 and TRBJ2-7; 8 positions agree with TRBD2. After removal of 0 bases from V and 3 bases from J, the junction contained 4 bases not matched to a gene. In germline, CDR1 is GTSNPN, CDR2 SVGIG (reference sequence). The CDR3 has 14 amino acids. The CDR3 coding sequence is TGTGCCTGGAGTGTGGTAGCGGGGAACTACGAGCAGTACTTC. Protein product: CAWSVVAGNYEQYF.

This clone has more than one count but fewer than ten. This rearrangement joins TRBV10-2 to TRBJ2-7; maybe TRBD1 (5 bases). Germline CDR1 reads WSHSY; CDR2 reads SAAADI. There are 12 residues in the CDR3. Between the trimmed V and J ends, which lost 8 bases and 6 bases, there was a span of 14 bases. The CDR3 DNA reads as TGCGCCAGCCAGTTCCAGGGTGTCGAGCAGTACTTC. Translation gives CASQFQGVEQYF.